The 2 T cell receptor beta chains below all came from one sample that was sequenced in a study of blood T cell repertoires in COVID-19. Only in-frame clones appear in the TCRdb table, and some are missing; sequencing was by immunoSEQ multiplex PCR. The table shows about 64,000 clones, with roughly 76% occurring only once. Sample: peripheral blood. The receptors stem from a human donor in a cohort sampled during active COVID-19.

This clone showed up just a few times. The chain carries TRBV7-8 and TRBJ1-5, with TRBD1 as a possible D gene (6 bases). The V end lost 6 bases, the J end lost 4 bases, and 16 bases lay between the germline ends. Looked up from germline, CDR1 is SGHVS and CDR2 is FQNEAQ. The CDR3 contains 15 residues. The CDR3 DNA follows: TGTGCCAGCAGGGAACAGGGTGGGACGAATCAGCCCCAGCATTTT. It is translated as CASREQGGTNQPQHF.

V and J are TRBV6-4 and TRBJ2-6, with D perhaps TRBD1 (6 bases). The germline gives CDR1 MRHNA, CDR2 SNTAGT. The CDR3 extends over 16 amino acids. The V end was cut by 3 bases, the J end by 12 bases, with 21 bases between. This CDR3 is CASSEGLQGSGGVLTF. CDR3 DNA sequence: TGTGCCAGCAGTGAAGGTTTACAGGGTAGTGGAGGCGTCCTGACTTTC.